These 21 T cell receptor beta chains were sequenced from one sample in a study of blood T cells in healthy people across ages. A J-beta primer mix and a sample-barcoded 5' primer were used in a second PCR of about 7 to 12 cycles. Each CDR3 protein is one row after TCRdb ran MiXCR on the 5' RACE reads. The sample carries 910,000 or so distinct CDR3 sequences, roughly half recorded once. Sequenced input: blood. These receptors all come from a woman aged 55-75 years in good health.

The gene calls are TRBV20-1 and TRBJ2-4; either TRBD1 or TRBD2 may fit D (7 bases each). The CDR3 runs to 14 residues. Trimming left V 6 bases short and J 1 base short, with 13 bases between. Germline loops: CDR1 DFQATT, CDR2 SNEGSKA (reference sequence). CDR3 nucleotide sequence: TGCAGTGCCAGGGGGGGGCAGGCCAAAAACATTCAGTACTTC. Its protein is CSARGGQAKNIQYF.

This clonotype was seen a handful of times. The junction differs from germline at one of its ends, possibly a read error. This rearrangement joins TRBV29-1 to TRBJ2-1; D is ambiguous. The CDR3 spans 12 residues. Germline V gives CDR1 SQVTM, CDR2 ANQGSEA. The CDR3 DNA reads as TGCAGCGTAGAAAAGGCCTACAATGAGCAGTTCTTT. Translating gives CSVEKAYNEQFF.

This sequence joins TRBV20-1 and TRBJ2-1, with 11 bases matching TRBD2. After removal of 2 bases from V and 6 bases from J, the junction contained 15 bases not matched to a gene. Germline V lookup: CDR1 DFQATT, CDR2 SNEGSKA (reference sequence). CDR3 size: 18 residues. This CDR3 is CSARLPLTLAGGFNEQFF. The CDR3 DNA sequence: TGCAGTGCTAGACTCCCCCTAACCCTAGCGGGAGGTTTCAATGAGCAGTTCTTC.

The chain carries TRBV2 and TRBJ2-4, with TRBD2 as a possible D gene (5 bases). The CDR3 spans 13 residues. CDR1 and CDR2 from the germline V gene are SNHLY and FYNNEI. Trimming took 3 bases from V and 9 from J, leaving 12 bases between them. The CDR3 loop reads CASSDVLGGIQYF. Here the CDR3 DNA reads TGTGCCAGCAGTGACGTACTAGGCGGCATTCAGTACTTC. The full variable domain, in which reference TRBV2 and TRBJ2-4 provide the parts outside the CDR3, is EPEVTQTPSHQVTQMGQEVILRCVPISNHLYFYWYRQILGQKVEFLVSFYNNEISEKSEIFDDQFSVERPDGSNFTLKIRSTKLEDSAMYFCASSDVLGGIQYFGAGTRLSVL.

The chain combines TRBV24-1 with TRBJ2-3; D perhaps matches TRBD2 (5 bases). Trimming left V 10 bases short and J 4 bases short, with 17 bases between. The germline CDR1 and CDR2 sequences are KGHDR and SFDVKD. This CDR3 has 14 amino acids. CDR3 residues: CATSGDPYSDTQYF. In DNA form, the CDR3 reads TGTGCCACTTCCGGGGATCCTTACTCAGATACGCAGTATTTT.

CDR3 in amino acids: CASSYQGIEQFF. CDR3 sequence (DNA): TGTGCCAGCAGTTACCAGGGGATTGAGCAGTTCTTC. The chain links TRBV12-3 or TRBV12-4 to TRBJ2-1; D might be TRBD1 (6 bases). The CDR3 has 12 residues. Between the trimmed V and J ends, which lost 4 bases and 9 bases, there was a span of 10 bases.

The CDR3 protein is CASKQDTNSYEQYF. The DNA of the CDR3 is TGTGCCAGCAAACAGGACACCAACTCCTACGAGCAGTACTTC. The chain carries TRBV2 and TRBJ2-7, with D possibly being TRBD1 (5 bases). V lost 7 bases to trimming and J lost 0 bases, with 13 bases between them. CDR3 length: 14 amino acids. Germline-derived CDR1 and CDR2 are SNHLY and FYNNEI.

The V call is TRBV28, the J call TRBJ2-1; TRBD2 matches 7 bases. This CDR3 has 16 residues. J lost 4 bases, V lost 4 bases, and 10 bases had no gene match. CDR1 MDHEN and CDR2 SYDVKM come from the germline V gene. CDR3 DNA sequence: TGTGCCAGCAGTTCCCCAACGAGCGGGATGTACAATGAGCAGTTCTTC. This encodes CASSSPTSGMYNEQFF.

This chain links TRBV6-5 with TRBJ2-7, with D possibly TRBD1 on 5 matching bases. Germline V CDR1 and CDR2: MNHEY, SVGAGI. CDR3 length equals 12 residues. V was cut by 7 bases and J by 2 bases, with 9 bases left in between. The CDR3 DNA follows: TGTGCCAGCACAGGGAAAACCTACGAGCAGTACTTC. This codes for CASTGKTYEQYF.

This rearrangement joins TRBV27 to TRBJ2-3; D might be TRBD2 (5 bases). This CDR3 region has 13 residues. Trimming took 4 bases from V and 7 from J, leaving 12 bases between them. Germline V gene lookup returns CDR1 MNHEY and CDR2 SMNVEV (reference sequence). CDR3 nucleotides: TGTGCCAGCAGTTGGGGAGTAGAGAATACGCAGTATTTT. This codes for CASSWGVENTQYF.

This clonotype was counted only a few times. V and J are TRBV12-3 or TRBV12-4 and TRBJ2-7; possible D gene TRBD2, 6 bases. The ends were cut back, 6 bases at V and 4 bases at J, with 16 bases in the middle. The CDR3 has 14 amino acids. The CDR3 sequence: CASRISGQAYEQYF. The CDR3 region has the DNA TGTGCCAGCAGAATTAGCGGCCAAGCTTACGAGCAGTACTTC.

The CDR3 DNA reads as TGTGCCAGCAGTTACTCGTGGGACTCCCTAGGGGAAGAGCAGTACTTC. Its translation is CASSYSWDSLGEEQYF. The chain has TRBV6-5 and TRBJ2-7; D perhaps matches TRBD2 (6 bases). The CDR3 is made up of 16 amino acids. Trimming pared 0 bases from V and 7 bases from J, leaving 19 bases between. The germline V gene has CDR1 MNHEY and CDR2 SVGAGI.

The chain uses TRBV3-1 and TRBJ2-3; D gene ambiguous. The CDR3 length is 13 residues. Germline CDR1 LGHDT, CDR2 YNNKEL (reference sequence). V was pared by 4 bases and J by 2 bases, with 7 bases between. CDR3 nucleotides: TGTGCCAGCAGCCCGGTAAACACAGATACGCAGTATTTT. Its translation: CASSPVNTDTQYF.

The chain has TRBV5-1 and TRBJ1-2, with D uncertain. V was clipped by 4 bases and J by 8 bases, with 21 bases between them. Germline assignment: CDR1 SGHRS and CDR2 YFSETQ. This CDR3 comprises 15 residues. The CDR3 spells CASSQGPAAAFGYTF. CDR3 DNA sequence: TGCGCCAGCAGCCAAGGCCCTGCGGCAGCCTTCGGCTACACCTTC. Based on the CDR3 plus reference TRBV5-1 and TRBJ1-2, the full variable domain is KAGVTQTPRYLIKTRGQQVTLSCSPISGHRSVSWYQQTPGQGLQFLFEYFSETQRNKGNFPGRFSGRQFSNSRSEMNVSTLELGDSALYLCASSQGPAAAFGYTFGSGTRLTVV.

The chain combines TRBV6-2 or TRBV6-3 with TRBJ2-7, with D possibly being TRBD2 (5 bases). Trimming stripped 0 bases from V and 5 bases from J, with 14 bases between. Per germline, CDR1 MNHEY and CDR2 SVGEGT. This CDR3 is built from 15 residues. As DNA, the CDR3 is TGTGCCAGCAGTTACTCGAGGATCGGTAGCGACGAGCAGTACTTC. Translated, it gives CASSYSRIGSDEQYF.

The gene calls are TRBV29-1 and TRBJ2-3; TRBD1 might be the D (5 bases). The V gene's germline CDR1 is SQVTM and CDR2 ANQGSEA. The CDR3 runs to 13 residues. Between the trimmed V and J ends, which lost 0 bases and 2 bases, there was a span of 6 bases. In DNA form, the CDR3 reads TGCAGCGTTGAAGAGGGGCTCACAGATACGCAGTATTTT. Translation: CSVEEGLTDTQYF.

This clonotype was detected a few times. The chain employs TRBV5-1 and TRBJ2-1, with 13 bases that match TRBD2. This CDR3 comprises 15 residues. J gave up 5 bases and V 4 bases, and 3 bases lay outside the gene matches. Germline V lookup: CDR1 SGHRS, CDR2 YFSETQ. The CDR3: CASSTTSGRNNEQFF. CDR3 DNA sequence: TGCGCCAGCAGCACGACTAGCGGGAGGAACAATGAGCAGTTCTTC. The whole variable domain, remainder taken from reference TRBV5-1 and TRBJ2-1, is KAGVTQTPRYLIKTRGQQVTLSCSPISGHRSVSWYQQTPGQGLQFLFEYFSETQRNKGNFPGRFSGRQFSNSRSEMNVSTLELGDSALYLCASSTTSGRNNEQFFGPGTRLTVL.

CDR3 nucleotides: TGCGCCAGCAGCGGAGATAGCGGGCCCTCCTACGAGCAGTACTTC. This translates into CASSGDSGPSYEQYF. The V and J genes are TRBV5-1 and TRBJ2-7, with TRBD2 matching 7 bases. After removal of 4 bases from V and 0 bases from J, the junction contained 7 bases not matched to a gene. The CDR3 has 15 amino acids. Germline CDR1 reads SGHRS; CDR2 reads YFSETQ. The entire variable domain, with the rest obtained from reference TRBV5-1 and TRBJ2-7, is as follows: KAGVTQTPRYLIKTRGQQVTLSCSPISGHRSVSWYQQTPGQGLQFLFEYFSETQRNKGNFPGRFSGRQFSNSRSEMNVSTLELGDSALYLCASSGDSGPSYEQYFGPGTRLTVT.

This clonotype came up once. One junction end does not reproduce the germline sequence, and a read error may be involved. V and J are TRBV20-1 and TRBJ2-1, with D tentatively TRBD2 (5 bases). Germline V lookup: CDR1 DFQATT, CDR2 SNEGSKA (reference sequence). This CDR3 is built from 14 residues. The chain's CDR3 is CSARGASSYKEQFF. CDR3 nucleotide sequence: TGCAGTGCTAGAGGAGCTAGCTCCTACAAGGAGCAGTTCTTC.

This clonotype was seen many times. The V and J genes are TRBV7-9 and TRBJ2-5, with 10 bases fitting TRBD2. V was clipped by 8 bases and J by 11 bases; unmatched bases: 11. This CDR3 is 13 amino acids long. Germline loops: CDR1 SEHNR, CDR2 FQNEAQ (reference sequence). The DNA of the CDR3 is TGTGCCAGCTCCCTAGCGGGAGTTGGGGAGCAGTACTTC. Translating it yields CASSLAGVGEQYF.

The V and J genes are TRBV10-2 and TRBJ2-3, with TRBD2 matching over 8 bases. CDR1 is WSHSY, CDR2 SAAADI, per germline. This CDR3 has 16 residues. Unmatched junction bases numbered 10, after V lost 7 bases and J lost 1 base. The CDR3 bases are TGCGCCAGCACTGACCCCGGGACTAGTGGCACAGATACGCAGTATTTT. Its protein product is CASTDPGTSGTDTQYF.